The 9 T cell receptor beta chains presented below share a single source sample, sequenced in a study of blood T cell repertoires in COVID-19. Libraries were prepared by immunoSEQ multiplex PCR; TCRdb keeps only in-frame clonotypes and omits some of them. In the table there are about 230,000 clones, 85% to 90% of which are singletons. The sequencing sample was made of peripheral blood. The receptors shown here come from a man in his fifties with COVID-19, enrolled during active disease.

The V gene is TRBV6-2 or TRBV6-3, the J gene TRBJ2-3, with 11 bases matching TRBD1. The CDR3 extends over 19 amino acids. V shed 2 bases, J shed 2 bases, and the junction held 12 bases outside the gene matches. The germline V gene has CDR1 MNHEY and CDR2 SVGEGT. Here the CDR3 DNA reads TGTGCCAGCAGTTACCCCGGACAGGGGGCTACTACTGACACAGATACGCAGTATTTT. It is translated as CASSYPGQGATTDTDTQYF.

This clone has a count of ten or more. This sample includes further DNA sequences coding for the same CDR3. The chain recombines TRBV27 with TRBJ2-7, with D perhaps TRBD1 (6 bases). This CDR3 has 14 residues. V was trimmed by 6 bases and J by 0 bases, leaving 12 bases between them. The germline V gene has CDR1 MNHEY and CDR2 SMNVEV (reference sequence). CDR3 sequence (DNA): TGTGCCAGCAGCGGACAGTCTAGCTCCTACGAGCAGTACTTC. Protein product: CASSGQSSSYEQYF.

This chain links TRBV10-2 with TRBJ2-7; TRBD1 matches at 10 bases. Germline loops: CDR1 WSHSY, CDR2 SAAADI. The CDR3 contains 15 residues. The junction had 9 bases not matched to a gene; V was cut back by 4 bases and J by 6 bases. The CDR3, as DNA: TGCGCCAGCAGTGGGGGACAGGGGAGAGCTGGCGAGCAGTACTTC. This encodes CASSGGQGRAGEQYF.

Only a few counts were recorded for this clone. This sequence joins TRBV5-4 and TRBJ2-3; perhaps TRBD2 as D (6 bases). This CDR3 contains 15 residues. Germline V gene data show CDR1 as SGHNT and CDR2 as YYREEE (reference sequence). Trimming removed 0 bases at V and 2 bases at J, with 10 bases between. The CDR3 nucleotides read TGTGCCAGCAGCTTGGGAGGGCGGGACACAGATACGCAGTATTTT. Its translation is CASSLGGRDTDTQYF.

The gene calls are TRBV19 and TRBJ2-1, with 8 bases aligning to TRBD2. Germline assignment: CDR1 LNHDA and CDR2 SQIVND (reference sequence). The CDR3 sequence is 16 residues long. Trimming cost V 5 bases and J 7 bases; bases outside gene matches: 13. The CDR3 DNA reads TGTGCCAGTAGTGTACCCGGGGTAGCGGGGTTTAATGAGCAGTTCTTC. This encodes CASSVPGVAGFNEQFF.

This clone has only one observation. J is TRBJ1-2 and V is TRBV27; 9 bases are a match to TRBD1. V was pared by 0 bases and J by 7 bases, with 12 bases of the junction left unmatched. Germline CDR1 reads MNHEY; CDR2 reads SMNVEV (reference sequence). The CDR3 has 17 residues. The CDR3 loop is CASSLSTRTGGGVGYTF. CDR3 DNA: TGTGCCAGCAGTTTATCGACTCGAACAGGGGGCGGGGTTGGCTACACCTTC.

The rearrangement uses TRBV19 and TRBJ1-2, with D possibly matching TRBD1 (5 bases). Germline CDR1 LNHDA, CDR2 SQIVND (reference sequence). Trimming took 6 bases from V and 2 from J, leaving 13 bases between them. The CDR3 totals 14 residues. The CDR3 loop reads CASRHYDRNYGYTF. CDR3 sequence (DNA): TGTGCCAGTAGACATTACGACAGAAACTATGGCTACACCTTC.

The gene calls are TRBV2 and TRBJ2-7; 8 nucleotides line up with TRBD1. J lost 2 bases, V lost 3 bases, and 6 bases had no gene match. The V gene's germline CDR1 is SNHLY and CDR2 FYNNEI. This CDR3 has 15 amino acids. The CDR3 DNA sequence: TGTGCCAGCAGTGAGTCTGGACAGGGCCCCTACGAGCAGTACTTC. Its translation: CASSESGQGPYEQYF. Supplemented by reference TRBV2 and TRBJ2-7, the full variable domain reads EPEVTQTPSHQVTQMGQEVILRCVPISNHLYFYWYRQILGQKVEFLVSFYNNEISEKSEIFDDQFSVERPDGSNFTLKIRSTKLEDSAMYFCASSESGQGPYEQYFGPGTRLTVT.

The J gene is TRBJ2-5, the V gene TRBV9, with 13 nucleotides matching TRBD2. V lost 0 bases, J lost 5 bases, and 1 base stayed unmatched. The CDR3 totals 15 residues. In germline, CDR1 is SGDLS, CDR2 YYNGEE. The CDR3 sequence: CASSVEGLAGETQYF. CDR3 coding DNA: TGTGCCAGCAGCGTAGAGGGACTAGCGGGGGAGACCCAGTACTTC.